Each of the 12 T cell receptor beta chains below was sequenced from the same sample in a study of T cells in localized non-small cell lung cancer. TCRdb's copy holds only in-frame clones and misses some; the assay was immunoSEQ multiplex PCR. The repertoire includes 5,000 to 7,000 clones, roughly 28% of them detected once, and 4.5% to 5% sits in the top ten. Specimen: lung tumor tissue, collected before any cancer treatment. These receptors originate from a female donor over 55 with stage I lung adenocarcinoma.

This chain connects TRBV5-1 to TRBJ2-5; 12 nucleotides align to TRBD2. Germline V gene data show CDR1 as SGHRS and CDR2 as YFSETQ. The ends lost 3 bases at V and 3 bases at J; junction bases unmatched: 6. CDR3 size: 16 residues. This CDR3 is CASSSSGRAEEETQYF. The CDR3 DNA sequence: TGCGCCAGCAGCTCTAGCGGGAGGGCCGAAGAAGAGACCCAGTACTTC.

In this sample, this clone turned up a few times. The rearrangement joins TRBV6-1 to TRBJ2-3; D ambiguous. Germline V gene sequence: CDR1 MNHNS, CDR2 SASEGT. The ends were cut back, 0 bases at V and 0 bases at J, with 4 bases in the middle. The CDR3 covers 14 residues. The chain's CDR3 is CASSEAPSTDTQYF. The CDR3 DNA reads TGTGCCAGCAGTGAAGCCCCGAGCACAGATACGCAGTATTTT.

The table lists this clone with a few counts. This chain connects TRBV11-3 to TRBJ2-5, with 10 positions matching TRBD2. In germline, CDR1 is SGHNT, CDR2 YENEEA. After removal of 5 bases from V and 7 bases from J, the junction contained 10 bases not matched to a gene. The CDR3 consists of 15 residues. The DNA of the CDR3 is TGTGCCAGCAGCCCACGGGGGACTAGCGAGGGGACCCAGTACTTC. The encoded protein is CASSPRGTSEGTQYF.

The chain is built from TRBV29-1 and TRBJ1-2; D possibly corresponds to TRBD1 (5 bases). The V gene's germline CDR1 is SQVTM and CDR2 ANQGSEA. The CDR3 contains 12 residues. Trimming stripped 4 bases from V and 2 bases from J, with 8 bases between. CDR3 nucleotides: TGCAGCGTTGGTGGGGACAACTATGGCTACACCTTC. Translating it yields CSVGGDNYGYTF. The whole variable domain, remainder taken from reference TRBV29-1 and TRBJ1-2, is SAVISQKPSRDICQRGTSLTIQCQVDSQVTMMFWYRQQPGQSLTLIATANQGSEATYESGFVIDKFPISRPNLTFSTLTVSNMSPEDSSIYLCSVGGDNYGYTFGSGTRLTVV.

The rearrangement uses TRBV6-8 and TRBJ1-5; no definite D call. Between the trimmed V and J ends, which lost 2 bases and 0 bases, there was a span of 2 bases. The germline CDR1 and CDR2 sequences are MNHGY and SAAAGT. There are 13 residues in the CDR3. CDR3 DNA: TGTGCCAGCAGTTACGATAGCAATCAGCCCCAGCATTTT. Residues: CASSYDSNQPQHF.

The gene calls are TRBV23-1 and TRBJ2-5, with a weak D call TRBD2 (5 bases). TRBV23-1 has ORF status, its function being uncertain. CDR3 length: 13 residues. Between the trimmed V and J ends, which lost 6 bases and 2 bases, there was a span of 10 bases. CDR3 bases: TGCGCCAGCAGCCTGGACTCGCAAGAGACCCAGTACTTC. Translation gives CASSLDSQETQYF.

V is TRBV28 and J is TRBJ1-5; tentative D call: TRBD1 (6 bases). This CDR3 region has 16 residues. Germline V gene lookup returns CDR1 MDHEN and CDR2 SYDVKM. Trimming took off 1 base at V and 3 bases at J, with 13 bases between the two ends. CDR3 sequence: CASSLLSRGYNQPQHF. CDR3 coding DNA: TGTGCCAGCAGTTTATTATCGAGGGGGTACAATCAGCCCCAGCATTTT.

This clone showed up just a few times. The V call is TRBV6-8, the J call TRBJ1-2; 9 nucleotides agree with TRBD1. Germline CDR1 reads MNHGY; CDR2 reads SAAAGT. The CDR3 is 13 residues long. The V gene end was trimmed by 10 bases and the J gene end by 4 bases; junction bases not matched to a gene: 7. The CDR3 bases are TGTGCCACCAGGGACAGGGCGGGCTATGGCTACACCTTC. This codes for CATRDRAGYGYTF.

The chain joins TRBV25-1 to TRBJ1-2; maybe TRBD1 (5 bases). V was shortened by 8 bases and J by 7 bases, with 23 bases between the two germline ends. Germline CDR1 MGHDK, CDR2 SYGVNS. The CDR3 sequence is 15 residues long. Here the CDR3 DNA reads TGTGCCAGCTCCGAAGACGGCAGGGCAAGGAGTGGCTACACCTTC. Translated, it gives CASSEDGRARSGYTF.

The chain combines TRBV30 with TRBJ2-7; perhaps TRBD1 as D (5 bases). Germline V lookup: CDR1 GTSNPN, CDR2 SVGIG (reference sequence). CDR3 length: 14 amino acids. Trimming took off 0 bases at V and 4 bases at J, with 13 bases between the two ends. CDR3 nucleotide sequence: TGTGCCTGGAGTGTGGAAGGGGCCCGGTACGAGCAGTACTTC. This encodes CAWSVEGARYEQYF.

This clone was seen more than once but under ten times. The chain recombines TRBV11-3 with TRBJ1-2, with D unresolved. The V end was cut by 3 bases, the J end by 4 bases, with 15 bases between. The CDR3 has 15 residues. Germline CDR1 is SGHNT and CDR2 is YENEEA. This chain's CDR3 is CASSFILRPSYGYTF. CDR3 nucleotide sequence: TGTGCCAGCAGCTTTATATTGCGGCCAAGCTATGGCTACACCTTC.

The chain uses TRBV15 and TRBJ2-2; maybe TRBD2 (5 bases). Germline-derived CDR1 and CDR2 are LNHNV and YYDKDF (reference sequence). The CDR3 contains 16 residues. V dropped 3 bases and J dropped 6 bases, with 17 bases sitting between them. DNA of the CDR3: TGTGCCACCAGCAGTGGGAGCGGTTTAAGGGCCGGGGAGCTGTTTTTT. Amino acids: CATSSGSGLRAGELFF.